This T cell receptor beta chain stems from a study of T cells expressing NK-cell markers. Study-level background: Of eight sequenced donors, seven were HCMV-seropositive and one HCMV-seronegative. Broader study findings: Expanded NKG2C+ T cell clones were not confirmed as HCMV-specific. These clonotypes additionally ranked first within the CD3+CD56-NKG2C+ fraction of a few donors.

As for this clonotype: Its specificity is not known.

TCRdb reprocessed the 5' RACE reads, keeping one entry per CDR3 protein, no DNA. The sample holds 200,000 to 300,000 distinct CDR3 sequences. The CDR3 is 16 residues long. Germline V gene lookup returns CDR1 SGHVS and CDR2 FNYEAQ. This sequence was found in a man aged 18 to 30 in good health. The chain recombines TRBV7-6 with TRBJ2-5; without DNA, the TCRdb call of TRBD1 cannot be checked. Input material: blood T cells: a sorted CD56 or NKG2C T cell subset, CD4+ or CD8+ T cells, or bulk PBMC T cells (not recorded which). CDR3 amino acids: CASSSTRTGGVETQYF.